The rows below give T cell receptor beta chains drawn from one sample of a study of OX40 agonist ivuxolimab in advanced cancers. Sequencing was performed with immunoSEQ multiplex PCR; in TCRdb, only in-frame clones are kept and a portion is missing. This table holds 65,000 to 85,000 clones, nearly 85% found once. Source: CD4+ or CD8+ T cells sorted from blood, taken in a trial of the OX40 agonist ivuxolimab. Receptors originate from an adult with an advanced solid tumor such as melanoma, head and neck, liver or kidney cancer. Each CDR3 is given with its conserved first and last residue. A D gene is named only where the DNA matches it firmly. Not every row has a clone size; where given, it reads once, few, many or a size class.

d_call | j_call | v_call | clone_size | cdr3_nt | cdr3_aa
- | TRBJ2-5 | TRBV10-3 | - | TGTGCCATCTCTAGCGCGATCCAAGAGACCCAGTACTTC | CAISSAIQETQYF
TRBD2 | TRBJ2-3 | TRBV14 | - | TGTGCCAGCAGCCAAGCAAGACTAGCGGGAGGCCGTTATACGCAGTATTTT | CASSQARLAGGRYTQYF
TRBD2 | TRBJ2-7 | TRBV6-1 | - | TGTGCCAGCAGGTCGGGACTAGTGCCCGAGCAGTACTTC | CASRSGLVPEQYF
TRBD2 | TRBJ2-1 | TRBV9 | - | TGTGCCAGCAGCGTAGTGGGGGGAGGGCTCAATGAGCAGTTCTTC | CASSVVGGGLNEQFF
TRBD1 | TRBJ1-4 | TRBV5-8 | - | TGTGCCAGCAGCTGGAGACAGGGCCCCAATGAAAAACTGTTTTTT | CASSWRQGPNEKLFF
- | TRBJ2-5 | TRBV11-2 | - | TGTGCCAGCAGCTCACCAGAGACCCAGTACTTC | CASSSPETQYF
- | TRBJ2-2 | TRBV6-4 | once | TGTGCCAGCAGTGAAGGGCATTCGTACACCGGGGAGCTGTTTTTT | CASSEGHSYTGELFF
TRBD2 | TRBJ2-3 | TRBV9 | - | TGTGCCAGCCGCGGGAGTAGCACAGATACGCAGTATTTT | CASRGSSTDTQYF
TRBD1 | TRBJ1-2 | TRBV19 | - | TGTGCCAGTAGCCCTAGGGCGGACAGGCACTTTGATGGCTACACCTTC | CASSPRADRHFDGYTF
TRBD2 | TRBJ2-3 | TRBV4-2 | - | TGTGCCAGCAGCCAAGCTAGCGGGGGGCGCAACACAGATACGCAGTATTTT | CASSQASGGRNTDTQYF
- | TRBJ1-1 | TRBV7-9 | - | TGTGCCAGCAGCGGATATGGGGACACTGAAGCTTTCTTT | CASSGYGDTEAFF
TRBD2 | TRBJ2-1 | TRBV10-3 | few | TGTGCCATCAGGACTAGCGGGAGTGTCTATGAGCAGTTCTTC | CAIRTSGSVYEQFF
- | TRBJ2-7 | TRBV2 | - | TGTGCCAGCAGTCCCACATATTTAATGTCCTACGAGCAGTACTTC | CASSPTYLMSYEQYF
- | TRBJ1-1 | TRBV2 | - | TGTGCCAGCAGTGTTATTATGATGAACACTGAAGCTTTCTTT | CASSVIMMNTEAFF
- | TRBJ2-2 | TRBV29-1 | few | TGCAGCGCCATAATCCTGGGGGAGCTGTTTTTT | CSAIILGELFF
TRBD2 | TRBJ2-7 | TRBV4-3 | - | TGCGCCAGCAGCCAGGGGGGGGGATACGAGCAGTACTTC | CASSQGGGYEQYF
TRBD1 | TRBJ1-6 | TRBV2 | - | TGTGCCAGCAAAGTAGGGACAGGGGCTTCACCCCTCCACTTT | CASKVGTGASPLHF
TRBD1 | TRBJ2-2 | TRBV2 | - | TGTGCCAGCACAGGGACAGGGAACACCGGGGAGCTGTTTTTT | CASTGTGNTGELFF
- | TRBJ2-2 | TRBV5-1 | few | TGCGCCAGCCAGGTGTCCTGGACGATCACCGGGGAGCTGTTTTTT | CASQVSWTITGELFF
- | TRBJ1-5 | TRBV7-2 | - | TGTGCCAGCAGCTATCGCCAGGGTAATCAGCCCCAGCATTTT | CASSYRQGNQPQHF
- | TRBJ2-1 | TRBV5-1 | - | TGCGCCAGCGGCTTGGAGCCGGTCCTCCCCGGGGATGAGCAGTTCTTC | CASGLEPVLPGDEQFF
- | TRBJ1-1 | TRBV5-8 | - | TGTGCCAGCAGCTTGGCTTCTGAGGCAGTTGAAGCTTTCTTT | CASSLASEAVEAFF
TRBD1 | TRBJ2-7 | TRBV10-2 | few | TGCGCCAGCAGGGCCACCGGGACAGGAGCTTACGAGCAGTACTTC | CASRATGTGAYEQYF
- | TRBJ1-1 | TRBV27 | - | TGTGCCAGCAGTCTCAGACAGAACACTGAAGCTTTCTTT | CASSLRQNTEAFF
TRBD1 | TRBJ2-2 | TRBV18 | - | TGTGCCAGCTCACCGGACAGGGGCACCGGGGAGCTGTTTTTT | CASSPDRGTGELFF
- | TRBJ1-2 | TRBV18 | - | TGTGCCAGCTCACCTCCGACGGGACACTATGGCTACACCTTC | CASSPPTGHYGYTF
- | TRBJ2-7 | TRBV5-1 | - | TGCGCCAGCAGCTTCAGGGAGTCCTACGAGCAGTACTTC | CASSFRESYEQYF
- | TRBJ2-1 | TRBV7-3 | - | TGTGCCAGCAGCTTCGACAACTACAATGAGCAGTTCTTC | CASSFDNYNEQFF
- | TRBJ1-4 | TRBV5-6 | - | TGTGCCAGCAGCTTGGACCTGGGCGAAAAACTGTTTTTT | CASSLDLGEKLFF
TRBD1 | TRBJ2-1 | TRBV28 | - | TGTGCCAGCGGGACAGGTCCCTACAATGAGCAGTTCTTC | CASGTGPYNEQFF
TRBD1 | TRBJ2-7 | TRBV5-8 | - | TGTGCCAGCAGCTTTCGGACAGGGCCCTACGAGCAGTACTTC | CASSFRTGPYEQYF
- | TRBJ2-7 | TRBV5-7 | - | TGTGCCAGTGGATACGAGCAGTACTTC | CASGYEQYF
- | TRBJ1-2 | TRBV28 | - | TGTGCCAGCAGTTTCCCCTTAGGCTATGGCTACACCTTC | CASSFPLGYGYTF
- | TRBJ1-5 | TRBV7-2 | - | TGTGCCAGCAGCCCGGTCGCGGGTAGCAATCAGCCCCAGCATTTT | CASSPVAGSNQPQHF
- | TRBJ2-1 | TRBV4-3 | - | TGCGCCAGCAGCCTCACCCCCGGGAAGTTTGATGAGCAGTTCTTC | CASSLTPGKFDEQFF
TRBD1 | TRBJ2-7 | TRBV5-5 | - | TGTGCCAGCAGCTCCGCCCGGGACAGCCTCTACGAGCAGTACTTC | CASSSARDSLYEQYF
- | TRBJ2-1 | TRBV7-9 | - | TGTGCCAGCAGCTGGGAGACTTCGGGACGGTTCTTC | CASSWETSGRFF
TRBD1 | TRBJ2-5 | TRBV28 | - | TGTGCCAGCAGCCGCGGCAGGGGGCCCCAACAAGAGACCCAGTACTTC | CASSRGRGPQQETQYF
- | TRBJ1-5 | TRBV27 | - | TGTGCCACCTCTCGGAGGGCCCAGGAACAGCCCCAGCATTTT | CATSRRAQEQPQHF
- | TRBJ2-2 | TRBV6-5 | - | TGTGCCAGCAAGGCACCTAACACCGGGGAGCTGTTTTTT | CASKAPNTGELFF
TRBD2 | TRBJ2-3 | TRBV18 | - | TGTGCCAGCTCACCACTGTCTAGCGGAAGCACAGATACGCAGTATTTT | CASSPLSSGSTDTQYF
- | TRBJ2-1 | TRBV2 | once | TGTGCCAGCAGTGGTGAGACAAATTACAATGAGCAGTTCTTC | CASSGETNYNEQFF
TRBD1 | TRBJ2-7 | TRBV27 | many | TGTGCCAGCAGTTTACTCCCAGGGGGCTACGAGCAGTACTTC | CASSLLPGGYEQYF
- | TRBJ1-1 | TRBV6-5 | - | TGTGCCAGCAGTTACAGGGCAGGCGGCACTGAAGCTTTCTTT | CASSYRAGGTEAFF
TRBD1 | TRBJ2-3 | TRBV27 | - | TGTGCCAGCAGTTTGGGAACCCCGGGACAGCGCACAGATACGCAGTATTTT | CASSLGTPGQRTDTQYF
- | TRBJ1-4 | TRBV7-6 | medium-sized | TGTGCCAGCAGCTCCAGGGGCGCTAATGAAAAACTGTTTTTT | CASSSRGANEKLFF
- | TRBJ1-1 | TRBV19 | once | TGTGCCAGTAGTTTCGCGAACACTGAAGCTTTCTTT | CASSFANTEAFF
TRBD2 | TRBJ2-1 | TRBV6-5 | - | TGTGCCAGCAGACTACTAGCGGGGGGGCCCAATGAGCAGTTCTTC | CASRLLAGGPNEQFF
- | TRBJ2-7 | TRBV14 | once | TGTGCCAGCAGCCCCACTGAGTTCTACGAGCAGTACTTC | CASSPTEFYEQYF
TRBD2 | TRBJ2-1 | TRBV7-2 | - | TGTGCCAGCAGCTTTGCTAGCGGGGGGGCGGCCACTGAGCAGTTCTTC | CASSFASGGAATEQFF